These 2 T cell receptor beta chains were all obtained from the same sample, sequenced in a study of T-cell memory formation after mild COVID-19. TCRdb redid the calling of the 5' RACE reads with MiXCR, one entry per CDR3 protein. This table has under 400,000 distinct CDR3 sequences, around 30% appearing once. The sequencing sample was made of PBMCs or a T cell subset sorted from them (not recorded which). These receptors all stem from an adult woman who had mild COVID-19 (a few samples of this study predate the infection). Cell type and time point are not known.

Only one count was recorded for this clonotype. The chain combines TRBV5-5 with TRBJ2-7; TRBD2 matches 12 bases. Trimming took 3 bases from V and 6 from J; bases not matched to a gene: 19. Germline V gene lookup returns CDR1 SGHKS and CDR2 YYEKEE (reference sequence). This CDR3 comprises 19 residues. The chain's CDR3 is CASSSGGNRLAGVMGEQYF. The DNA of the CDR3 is TGTGCCAGCAGCTCTGGAGGGAACCGACTAGCGGGAGTGATGGGCGAGCAGTACTTC.

The CDR3 sequence is CSVEEGTPPSYEQYF. CDR3 in DNA: TGCAGCGTTGAAGAAGGGACACCACCCTCCTACGAGCAGTACTTC. The chain carries TRBV29-1 and TRBJ2-7, with D possibly being TRBD1 (6 bases). In germline, CDR1 is SQVTM, CDR2 ANQGSEA. The V end lost 0 bases, the J end lost 0 bases, and 12 bases lay between the germline ends. The CDR3 length is 15 residues.